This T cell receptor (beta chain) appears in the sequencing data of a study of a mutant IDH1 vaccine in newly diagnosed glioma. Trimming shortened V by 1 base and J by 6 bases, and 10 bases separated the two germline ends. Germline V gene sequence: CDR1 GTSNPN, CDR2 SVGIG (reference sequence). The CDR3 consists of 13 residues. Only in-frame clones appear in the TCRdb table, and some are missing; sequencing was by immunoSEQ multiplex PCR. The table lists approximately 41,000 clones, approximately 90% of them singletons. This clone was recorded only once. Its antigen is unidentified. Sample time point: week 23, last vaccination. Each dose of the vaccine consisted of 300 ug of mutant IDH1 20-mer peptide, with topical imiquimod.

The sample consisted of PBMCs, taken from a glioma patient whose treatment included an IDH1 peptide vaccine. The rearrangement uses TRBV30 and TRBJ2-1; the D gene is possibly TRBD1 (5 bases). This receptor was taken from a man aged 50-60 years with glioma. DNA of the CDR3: TGTGCCTGGAGTGGGGGTAGGGGCAATGAGCAGTTCTTC. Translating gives CAWSGGRGNEQFF.